Below, 2 T cell receptor beta chains from the same sample are listed, as sequenced in a study of blood T cell repertoires in COVID-19 (dated by TCRdb to the early 2020s). The library came from the immunoSEQ multiplex PCR assay. TCRdb re-hosts the immuneACCESS table, in-frame sequences only. Its copies lack some clones; in the studies checked, an unresolved V gene accounts for under half of them, and the cause for the rest is not known. The sample includes 200,000 to 250,000 clones, with nearly 85% observed a single time. The ten largest make up 1.3% of the sample. Input material: peripheral blood. Receptor source: a woman in her twenties or thirties with COVID-19, enrolled during active disease.

This clone was found once. The V call is TRBV27, the J call TRBJ1-6, with D perhaps matching TRBD1 (5 bases). V lost 6 bases and J 4 bases, leaving 13 bases between the germline ends. The germline V gene has CDR1 MNHEY and CDR2 SMNVEV (reference sequence). CDR3 size: 15 residues. The CDR3 is CASSPLGGYNSPLHF. CDR3 bases: TGTGCCAGCAGCCCCTTGGGGGGGTATAATTCACCCCTCCACTTT.

The chain links TRBV7-2 to TRBJ2-3, with TRBD2 matching 15 bases. Trimming took 8 bases from V and 5 from J; bases not matched to a gene: 11. This CDR3 comprises 17 residues. CDR1 and CDR2 from the germline V gene are SGHTA and FQGNSA. The DNA for the CDR3 is TGTGCCAGCGGCACTTACGGACTAGCGGGGGGGGGAGATACGCAGTATTTT. Amino acids: CASGTYGLAGGGDTQYF.